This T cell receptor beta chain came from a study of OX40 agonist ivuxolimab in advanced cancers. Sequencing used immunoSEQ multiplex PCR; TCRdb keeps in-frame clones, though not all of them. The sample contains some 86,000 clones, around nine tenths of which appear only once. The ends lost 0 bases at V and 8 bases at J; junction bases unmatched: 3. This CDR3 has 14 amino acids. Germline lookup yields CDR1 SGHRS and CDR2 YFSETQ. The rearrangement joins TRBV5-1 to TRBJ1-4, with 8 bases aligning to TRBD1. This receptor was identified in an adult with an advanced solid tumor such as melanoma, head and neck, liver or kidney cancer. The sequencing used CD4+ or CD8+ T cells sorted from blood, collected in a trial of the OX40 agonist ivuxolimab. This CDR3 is CASSLEQGGEKLFF. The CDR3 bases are TGCGCCAGCAGCTTGGAACAGGGGGGAGAAAAACTGTTTTTT.